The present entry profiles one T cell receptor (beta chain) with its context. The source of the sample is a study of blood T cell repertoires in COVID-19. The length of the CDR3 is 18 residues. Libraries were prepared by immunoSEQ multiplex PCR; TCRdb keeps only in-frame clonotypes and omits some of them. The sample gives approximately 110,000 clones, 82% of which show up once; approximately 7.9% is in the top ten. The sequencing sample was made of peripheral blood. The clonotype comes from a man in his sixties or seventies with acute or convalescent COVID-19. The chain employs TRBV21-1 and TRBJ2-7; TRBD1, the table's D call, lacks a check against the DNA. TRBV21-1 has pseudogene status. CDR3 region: CASSKSGVWLGQPYEQYF. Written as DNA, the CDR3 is TGTGCCAGCAGCAAATCCGGAGTTTGGTTGGGACAGCCTTACGAGCAGTACTTC.